This passage covers 11 T cell receptor beta chains from one sample sequenced in a study of T cell repertoires in cytomegalovirus infection. TCRdb processed the reads anew with MiXCR; each CDR3 protein has one entry. The repertoire holds approximately 160,000 distinct CDR3 sequences, roughly 15% seen once, with approximately 19% in the top ten. The sequenced material came from CD8+ T cells from PBMCs. These receptors originate from a human donor in good health (CMV status not recorded). Some clones in this sample may be carry-over from other donors' samples.

The rearrangement joins TRBV7-9 to TRBJ2-3, with 12 bases lining up with TRBD1. CDR1 is SEHNR and CDR2 is FQNEAQ in the germline V gene (reference sequence). This CDR3 has 16 residues. V trimming: 0 bases; J trimming: 4 bases; junction bases outside the gene matches: 2. In DNA form, the CDR3 reads TGTGCCAGCAGCTTAGCTGGGGACAGGGGGCCAGATACGCAGTATTTT. It specifies CASSLAGDRGPDTQYF.

The chain has TRBV6-2 or TRBV6-3 and TRBJ2-1; 9 nucleotides agree with TRBD2. After removal of 4 bases from V and 8 bases from J, the junction contained 6 bases not matched to a gene. CDR1 is MNHEY, CDR2 SVGEGT, per germline. This CDR3 spans 14 amino acids. The CDR3 spells CASSSGLASHEQFF. CDR3 nucleotide sequence: TGTGCCAGCAGTTCGGGACTAGCATCACATGAGCAGTTCTTC.

Only a few counts were recorded for this clonotype. This chain joins TRBV7-2 and TRBJ2-1; D may be TRBD1 (5 bases). CDR1 is SGHTA, CDR2 FQGNSA, per germline. V was pared by 3 bases and J by 2 bases, with 11 bases between. The CDR3 spans 15 residues. Here the CDR3 reads CASSFVQGPYNEQFF. The CDR3, as DNA: TGTGCCAGCAGCTTCGTCCAGGGCCCCTACAATGAGCAGTTCTTC. The full variable domain, completed using reference TRBV7-2 and TRBJ2-1, is GAGVSQSPSNKVTEKGKDVELRCDPISGHTALYWYRQSLGQGLEFLIYFQGNSAPDKSGLPSDRFSAERTGGSVSTLTIQRTQQEDSAVYLCASSFVQGPYNEQFFGPGTRLTVL.

The table lists this clonotype with a few counts. The CDR3 sequence is CASRMVGGGYGYTF. The CDR3 coding sequence is TGTGCCAGCAGAATGGTCGGGGGCGGCTATGGCTACACCTTC. J is TRBJ1-2 and V is TRBV2, with D perhaps TRBD1 (6 bases). The CDR3 extends over 14 amino acids. The germline gives CDR1 SNHLY, CDR2 FYNNEI. The V gene lost 6 bases and the J gene lost 4 bases, with 15 bases spanning the gap.

This clonotype was seen only a few times. The DNA of the CDR3 is TGTGCCATCAGGACCCGAGCGGGAGATGAGCAGTTCTTC. This encodes CAIRTRAGDEQFF. This rearrangement joins TRBV10-3 to TRBJ2-1, with 8 bases matching TRBD2. This CDR3 has 13 residues. The junction had 6 bases not matched to a gene; V was cut back by 6 bases and J by 8 bases. Per germline, CDR1 ENHRY and CDR2 SYGVKD.

This clonotype was detected a few times. V is TRBV6-1 and J is TRBJ2-3, with 8 bases aligning to TRBD2. Germline CDR1 is MNHNS and CDR2 is SASEGT. Germline trimming cut 6 bases from V and 2 bases from J; bases unmatched to any gene: 13. The CDR3 contains 17 residues. CDR3 amino acids: CASSTEERGTFTDTQYF. As DNA, the CDR3 is TGTGCCAGCAGCACCGAGGAGCGGGGGACTTTCACAGATACGCAGTATTTT.

This clonotype occurred a few times. V gene TRBV27 combines with J gene TRBJ2-7; D gene unclear. This CDR3 is built from 12 residues. The V and J ends lost 8 bases and 0 bases respectively, with 8 bases between them. Per the germline V gene, CDR1 is MNHEY and CDR2 is SMNVEV (reference sequence). The CDR3 sequence: CASSGPSYEQYF. The CDR3 DNA follows: TGTGCCAGCTCCGGGCCCTCCTACGAGCAGTACTTC.

A few counts support this clonotype. The chain is built from TRBV19 and TRBJ1-3; 7 bases align to TRBD1. J lost 1 base, V lost 4 bases, and 7 bases had no gene match. CDR3 length equals 16 residues. Germline assignment: CDR1 LNHDA and CDR2 SQIVND (reference sequence). The CDR3 is CASSTRTTGSGNTIYF. CDR3 nucleotide sequence: TGTGCCAGTAGTACCCGAACGACAGGGTCTGGAAACACCATATATTTT.

This chain's CDR3 is CASSPRQGGGNEQFF. In DNA form, the CDR3 reads TGTGCCAGCAGCCCCCGGCAGGGCGGCGGCAATGAGCAGTTCTTC. This rearrangement joins TRBV16 to TRBJ2-1; weak D call: TRBD1 (5 bases). V lost 4 bases and J lost 6, with 16 bases in between. CDR1 is KGHSY, CDR2 FQNENV, per germline. This CDR3 spans 15 amino acids.

The V and J genes are TRBV7-9 and TRBJ2-2; D gene uncertain. The germline V gene encodes CDR1 SEHNR and CDR2 FQNEAQ (reference sequence). The CDR3 extends over 11 amino acids. V was pared by 8 bases and J by 4 bases, with 5 bases between. DNA for the CDR3: TGTGCCAGCTCTGTCACCGGGGAGCTGTTTTTT. It yields the protein CASSVTGELFF.

This clonotype was counted many times. This rearrangement joins TRBV29-1 to TRBJ2-5; D perhaps matches TRBD1 (5 bases). The CDR3 spans 14 residues. The germline V gene has CDR1 SQVTM and CDR2 ANQGSEA. The ends were cut back, 0 bases at V and 4 bases at J, with 12 bases in the middle. For the CDR3, the DNA is TGCAGCGTTGAAGATAATGGGGCCGGAGAGACCCAGTACTTC. Translation gives CSVEDNGAGETQYF.